Listed below are T cell receptor beta chains from one sample, sequenced in a study of blood T cell repertoires in COVID-19. TCRdb keeps only in-frame clones here, not all; method: immunoSEQ multiplex PCR. The sample has 70,000 to 85,000 clones, about four fifths seen once. Sequencing was performed on peripheral blood. The receptors derive from a human donor in a cohort sampled during active COVID-19. CDR3s include the opening cysteine and the closing phenylalanine or tryptophan. D genes are given only for firm matches.

D gene	J gene	V gene	CDR3 protein
TRBD2	TRBJ2-1	TRBV5-1	CASSPMTSGVYNEQFF
-	TRBJ1-4	TRBV30	CAWSAGTNEKLFF
TRBD1	TRBJ2-2	TRBV28	CASSLLYRQGRRANTGELFF
TRBD1	TRBJ2-1	TRBV29-1	CSVLRQGASSYNEQFF
-	TRBJ2-3	TRBV11-2	CASSPRGAGTDTQYF
TRBD2	TRBJ2-3	TRBV5-1	CASSLGTSAQYF
TRBD2	TRBJ2-1	TRBV15	CATSRGSGVINEQFF
-	TRBJ2-7	TRBV6-5	CASTPDRTISYEQYF
-	TRBJ1-5	TRBV11-2	CASSLDGYNQPQHF
TRBD1	TRBJ2-7	TRBV6-5	CASGLLGTGAEQYF
-	TRBJ2-4	TRBV24-1	CATSDGQFAKNIQYF
TRBD2	TRBJ2-2	TRBV7-2	CASSLAPGGAQVGELFF
TRBD1	TRBJ1-2	TRBV6-5	CASKAGDRANYGYTF
TRBD2	TRBJ2-3	TRBV5-1	CASSLTSGRGDTQYF
-	TRBJ2-1	TRBV3-1/TRBV3-2	CASSQDPRGYNEQFF
TRBD1	TRBJ2-3	TRBV5-1	CASKGTGEADTQYF
TRBD1	TRBJ1-6	TRBV18	CASSPSGGSYNSPLHF
TRBD1	TRBJ1-6	TRBV6-5	CASRGQYHSPLHF
-	TRBJ1-1	TRBV28	CASSFLGGTEAFF
-	TRBJ2-2	TRBV5-1	CASSLALNTGELFF
TRBD2	TRBJ2-4	TRBV30	CALRGGSDTENIQYF
-	TRBJ1-2	TRBV16	CASSQSLDSIQSGYTF
-	TRBJ1-1	TRBV10-3	CAISEVMNTEAFF
TRBD1	TRBJ1-5	TRBV3-1/TRBV3-2	CASSSQGEAQHF
-	TRBJ2-3	TRBV11-3	CASSPRSGTSYRGADTQYF
-	TRBJ1-6	TRBV6-5	CASSTGPRSPLHF
-	TRBJ2-3	TRBV11-2	CASSLDESLTDTQYF
TRBD2	TRBJ2-1	TRBV6-2/TRBV6-3	CASSYPGTSGYNEQFF
TRBD1	TRBJ1-5	TRBV19	CASSSPGQGHQPQHF
-	TRBJ1-4	TRBV5-1	CASRSGQLLNEKLFF
-	TRBJ1-5	TRBV5-5	CASSLRTTQQPQHF
TRBD1	TRBJ1-4	TRBV6-2/TRBV6-3	CASSYSADRGRHEKLFF
TRBD1	TRBJ1-1	TRBV24-1	CATSDLDRTGNTEAFF
TRBD1	TRBJ2-7	TRBV10-3	CAIRLGQGETYEQYF
-	TRBJ1-6	TRBV5-1	CASSSGTVSHSPLHF
TRBD2	TRBJ2-1	TRBV6-5	CASSYSGGPGNEQFF
TRBD2	TRBJ2-3	TRBV9	CASSVGQRGSVTDTQYF
TRBD1	TRBJ2-2	TRBV15	CATSLQTGTAGELFF
-	TRBJ2-5	TRBV7-9	CASSLARTGNIGREETQYF
TRBD2	TRBJ2-1	TRBV6-1	CASSEAGLAAYNEQFF
-	TRBJ1-6	TRBV11-2	CASSPGPGTYASPLHF
-	TRBJ2-4	TRBV11-3	CASSLGDWVGNIQYF
-	TRBJ2-2	TRBV29-1	CSVQRGPTGELFF
-	TRBJ2-5	TRBV5-1	CASSLAGETQYF